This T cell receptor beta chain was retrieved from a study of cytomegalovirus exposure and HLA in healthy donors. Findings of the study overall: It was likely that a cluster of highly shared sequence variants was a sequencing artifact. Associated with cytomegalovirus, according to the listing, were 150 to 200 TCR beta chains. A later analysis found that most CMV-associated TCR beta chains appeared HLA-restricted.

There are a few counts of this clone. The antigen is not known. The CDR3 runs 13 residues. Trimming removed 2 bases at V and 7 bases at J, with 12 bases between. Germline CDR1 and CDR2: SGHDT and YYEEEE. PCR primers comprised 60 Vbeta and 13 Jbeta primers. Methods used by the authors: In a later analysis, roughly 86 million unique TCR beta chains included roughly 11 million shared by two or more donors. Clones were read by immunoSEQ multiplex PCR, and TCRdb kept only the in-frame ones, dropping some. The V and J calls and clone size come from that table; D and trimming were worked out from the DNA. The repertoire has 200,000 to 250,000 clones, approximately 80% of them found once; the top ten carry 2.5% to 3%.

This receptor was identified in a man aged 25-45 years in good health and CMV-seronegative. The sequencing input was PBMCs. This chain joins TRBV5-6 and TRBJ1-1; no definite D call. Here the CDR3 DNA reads TGTGCCAGCAGCTTATGGAGCTTGGGTGAAGCTTTCTTT. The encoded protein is CASSLWSLGEAFF.